These T cell receptor beta chains were read from a single sample in a study of regulatory T cells in long-lasting Graves disease. TCRdb passed the multiplex PCR reads through MiXCR, listing each CDR3 protein once. The repertoire holds 420,000 or so distinct CDR3 sequences, with roughly 15% as singletons. The sample was also reused in another study, on T cells in Graves' hyperthyroidism and ophthalmopathy.

The sample in question was peripheral blood mononuclear cells (PBMCs), obtained at new diagnosis, from a patient treated with antithyroid drugs. Receptors were obtained from a woman aged 18-29 years with Graves disease. CDR3s include the opening cysteine and the closing phenylalanine or tryptophan. D genes are given only for firm matches. Clone size is not always given. Where it is, it says once, few, many or a class for expanded clones.

clone size: -
V gene: TRBV29-1
D gene: -
CDR3 protein: CSVESGRGTDTQYF

clone size: many
V gene: TRBV6-2/TRBV6-3
D gene: TRBD2
CDR3 protein: CASRKLGTSGQETQYF

clone size: many
V gene: TRBV7-2
D gene: TRBD1
CDR3 protein: CASSFDRGQGEQYF

clone size: many
V gene: TRBV11-2
D gene: TRBD2
CDR3 protein: CASSSPGGLAFSYEQYF

clone size: -
V gene: TRBV27
D gene: TRBD1
CDR3 protein: CASSPRDRGRSHEQYF

clone size: many
V gene: TRBV20-1
D gene: TRBD2
CDR3 protein: CSARGGLAGEMETQYF

clone size: -
V gene: TRBV6-1
D gene: TRBD2
CDR3 protein: CASSPETSGRANTGELFF

clone size: -
V gene: TRBV5-6
D gene: -
CDR3 protein: CASSLRMGMGQPQHF

clone size: few
V gene: TRBV27
D gene: -
CDR3 protein: CASSLSAGSGYTF

clone size: many
V gene: TRBV2
D gene: -
CDR3 protein: CASSEALGRTNNEQFF

clone size: many
V gene: TRBV6-1
D gene: -
CDR3 protein: CASSVGAAFF

clone size: -
V gene: TRBV4-1
D gene: -
CDR3 protein: CASSQDRLQNTGELFF

clone size: many
V gene: TRBV28
D gene: TRBD1
CDR3 protein: CASSDPGQANYGYTF

clone size: -
V gene: TRBV12-3/TRBV12-4
D gene: -
CDR3 protein: CASSLARSSNQPQHF

clone size: few
V gene: TRBV19
D gene: -
CDR3 protein: CASNGPYTEAFF

clone size: -
V gene: TRBV12-3/TRBV12-4
D gene: TRBD2
CDR3 protein: CASGLAGGTGELFF

clone size: -
V gene: TRBV12-5
D gene: -
CDR3 protein: CASGLAQGTPAPNEQYF

clone size: many
V gene: TRBV7-2
D gene: -
CDR3 protein: CASSQDLKETQYF

clone size: -
V gene: TRBV4-1
D gene: -
CDR3 protein: CASSQGIVSTTDSYEQYF

clone size: -
V gene: TRBV30
D gene: -
CDR3 protein: CAWTQSSYEQYF

clone size: many
V gene: TRBV27
D gene: TRBD1
CDR3 protein: CASRSGQGNTEAFF

clone size: -
V gene: TRBV10-3
D gene: -
CDR3 protein: CAISESQVLEQYF

clone size: -
V gene: TRBV7-2
D gene: -
CDR3 protein: CASSPQPPDTQYF

clone size: -
V gene: TRBV7-2
D gene: -
CDR3 protein: CASSFQGVSQPQHF

clone size: many
V gene: TRBV28
D gene: -
CDR3 protein: CASSFTTGQRGEGYTF

clone size: -
V gene: TRBV6-1
D gene: TRBD2
CDR3 protein: CASSPSRGGIEQYF

clone size: few
V gene: TRBV9
D gene: -
CDR3 protein: CASSVDGGDGYTF

clone size: many
V gene: TRBV5-1
D gene: TRBD2
CDR3 protein: CASSPAAVAGEISYEQYF

clone size: few
V gene: TRBV10-2
D gene: TRBD1
CDR3 protein: CASRPGQGSHNSPLHF

clone size: many
V gene: TRBV24-1
D gene: TRBD1
CDR3 protein: CATSERPGQGSYEQFF